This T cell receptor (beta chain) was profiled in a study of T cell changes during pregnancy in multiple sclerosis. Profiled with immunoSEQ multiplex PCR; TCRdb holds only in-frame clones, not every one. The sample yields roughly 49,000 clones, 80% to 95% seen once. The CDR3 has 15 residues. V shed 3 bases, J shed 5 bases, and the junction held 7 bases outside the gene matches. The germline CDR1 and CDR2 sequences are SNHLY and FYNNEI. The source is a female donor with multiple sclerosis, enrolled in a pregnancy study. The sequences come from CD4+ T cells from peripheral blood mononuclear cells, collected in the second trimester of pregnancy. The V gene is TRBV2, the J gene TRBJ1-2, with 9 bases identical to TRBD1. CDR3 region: CASSEKGQGRYGYTF. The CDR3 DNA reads TGTGCCAGCAGTGAGAAGGGACAGGGACGATATGGCTACACCTTC.